Presented here are 2 T cell receptor beta chains from one specimen sequenced in a study of blood T cells in healthy people across ages. Together with a sample-barcoded 5' primer, a J-beta primer mix was included in a second PCR lasting about 7 to 12 cycles. In TCRdb, the 5' RACE reads were re-called with MiXCR into one record per CDR3 protein. The repertoire holds around 1,500,000 distinct CDR3 sequences, with 35% to 45% as singletons. The source material was blood. These receptors were collected from a woman between 18 and 30 years old in good health.

The genes are TRBV30 and TRBJ1-2, with D possibly being TRBD1 (5 bases). Germline values: CDR1 GTSNPN, CDR2 SVGIG (reference sequence). V dropped 8 bases and J dropped 4 bases, with 11 bases sitting between them. This CDR3 has 11 amino acids. CDR3 loop: CAVGGGYGYTF. The CDR3, as DNA: TGTGCCGTTGGGGGGGGCTATGGCTACACCTTC.

In this sample, this clonotype turned up a few times. The chain uses TRBV7-2 and TRBJ2-1; D call uncertain. The CDR3 extends over 14 amino acids. V was trimmed by 5 bases and J by 8 bases, leaving 16 bases between them. Germline V CDR1 and CDR2: SGHTA, FQGNSA. CDR3 amino acids: CASSLHRGVDEQFF. CDR3 sequence (DNA): TGTGCCAGCAGCCTTCATCGTGGGGTCGATGAGCAGTTCTTC.